The source of this T cell receptor (beta chain) is a study of T cell responses to AZD1222 COVID-19 vaccine. Notes on the study in general: Females outnumbered males among donors, who were mostly white British; clonal diversity was possibly underestimated.

Assay used: immunoSEQ multiplex PCR; TCRdb lists only in-frame clones, some missing. The sample contains about 86,000 clones, roughly 89% of which appear only once. In regard to this clone: Its antigen is not known.

This TCR came from an adult in good health. Material: peripheral blood, obtained on day 0 of AZD1222 vaccination.

The DNA of the CDR3 is TGTGCCAGCAGTCTGACACGATATAGCAATCAGCCCCAGCATTTT. It is translated as CASSLTRYSNQPQHF. The V and J genes are TRBV6-2 or TRBV6-3 and TRBJ1-5; D gene ambiguous. This CDR3 region has 15 residues. In germline, CDR1 is MNHEY, CDR2 SVGEGT. V lost 5 bases and J lost 0, with 11 bases in between.